This is a list of T cell receptor beta chains from one sample in a study of T-cell reconstitution after alpha-beta-depleted transplantation in children. From the PCR reads, TCRdb called clonotypes with MiXCR, one entry per CDR3 protein. Among around 600,000 distinct CDR3 sequences listed, roughly 23% were seen once. Specimen: PBMCs, mostly from graft donor cells, collected 360 days after TCRalphabeta/CD19-depleted stem cell transplant. These receptors all stem from a boy under three years old who had a stem cell transplant for acute myeloid leukemia, so the T cells may come from the graft donor. The CDR3 runs from the conserved cysteine through the conserved F or W. Fields, in order: V gene, D gene, clone size, J gene, CDR3 DNA, CDR3 protein. D genes are given only for firm matches. Clone sizes are given selectively: once, few, many, or a class where the clone is expanded.

TRBV28,TRBD2,many,TRBJ2-1,TGTGCCAGCAGTTTCGGGGGGGCCGGTGGCAATGAGCAGTTCTTC,CASSFGGAGGNEQFF
TRBV18,-,many,TRBJ1-1,TGTGCCAGCTCTCGATCGGACAGTGCGAACACTGAAGCTTTCTTT,CASSRSDSANTEAFF
TRBV7-2,-,few,TRBJ2-3,TGTGCCAGCAGCTTAGCGACGGGGGTTAGCACAGATACGCAGTATTTT,CASSLATGVSTDTQYF
TRBV9,-,-,TRBJ2-3,TGTGCCAGCAGCCCCAGCGGGCTAGCTTTGATAGATACGCAGTATTTT,CASSPSGLALIDTQYF
TRBV15,-,few,TRBJ2-5,TGTGCCACCAGCCTGCTACCAGGGGACGAGACCCAGTACTTC,CATSLLPGDETQYF
TRBV20-1,-,few,TRBJ1-2,TGCAGAGGGGGGACCTATGGCTACACCTTC,CRGGTYGYTF
TRBV5-1,-,many,TRBJ2-2,TGTGCCAGCAGTTTAAACACCGGGGAGCTGTTTTTT,CASSLNTGELFF
TRBV29-1,-,-,TRBJ1-2,TGCAGCGTTGAAGACTGGGGGCAGGGGAGAGGCTACACCTTC,CSVEDWGQGRGYTF
TRBV5-5,-,once,TRBJ1-5,TGTGCCAGCAGCCCCCAGGTGGACATTTATCAGCCCCAGCATTTT,CASSPQVDIYQPQHF
TRBV12-3/TRBV12-4,-,many,TRBJ2-5,TGTGCCAGCAGTTTTGGGATCCAAGAGACCCAGTACTTC,CASSFGIQETQYF
TRBV19,-,-,TRBJ2-1,TGTGCCAGTAGTTTCCTCTTTCTGAGCTCCTACAATGAGCAGTTCTTC,CASSFLFLSSYNEQFF
TRBV10-3,-,-,TRBJ1-2,TGTGCCATCAGTGGGGGCACCTCCTATGGCTACACCTTC,CAISGGTSYGYTF
TRBV5-6,-,-,TRBJ1-4,TGTGCCAGCAGCTTCGGCTTACTTAATGAAAAACTGTTTTTT,CASSFGLLNEKLFF
TRBV4-3,TRBD2,many,TRBJ2-3,TGCGCCAGCAGCCTCTCCGGGACTAGCGGGGGCCTAACAGATACGCAGTATTTT,CASSLSGTSGGLTDTQYF
TRBV7-8,-,few,TRBJ2-7,TGTGCCAGCAGCTTCCCGGGACAAGCCTACGAGCAGTACTTC,CASSFPGQAYEQYF
TRBV2,TRBD1,-,TRBJ2-7,TGTGCCAGCAGTGAAGAGTATGGGGACAGGGGATACGAGCAGTACTTC,CASSEEYGDRGYEQYF
TRBV9,TRBD1,-,TRBJ2-7,TGTGCCAGCAGTGACAGGGGAGGTTACGAGCAGTACTTC,CASSDRGGYEQYF
TRBV20-1,-,many,TRBJ2-2,TGCAGTGCTAGAGAGCGACAGGTCACCGGGGAGCTGTTTTTT,CSARERQVTGELFF
TRBV7-9,-,-,TRBJ2-5,TGTGCCAGCAGCCCCCCCGACCCGTTTCAAGAGACCCAGTACTTC,CASSPPDPFQETQYF
TRBV2,TRBD1,-,TRBJ1-1,TGTGCCAGCACCCAGGGGGGGGCAGGTCCGAACACTGAAGCTTTCTTT,CASTQGGAGPNTEAFF
TRBV7-9,-,-,TRBJ2-1,TGTGCCAGCAGCTTCGGAATCTCCGAGACCAATGAGCAGTTCTTC,CASSFGISETNEQFF
TRBV6-1,TRBD2,many,TRBJ2-2,TGTGCCAGCAGGCCCCTTACTAGCGGGGGTACCGGGGAGCTGTTTTTT,CASRPLTSGGTGELFF
TRBV7-9,TRBD1,many,TRBJ1-1,TGTGCCAGCAGCTTACTGACAGGGGACACTGAAGCTTTCTTT,CASSLLTGDTEAFF
TRBV7-2,-,-,TRBJ2-5,TGTGCCAGCAGCTTAGCGATGGCGGAGACCCAGTACTTC,CASSLAMAETQYF
TRBV20-1,-,-,TRBJ2-1,TGCAGTGCTAGGGACAGTTCTTCCCGACAGGCCTACAATGAGCAGTTCTTC,CSARDSSSRQAYNEQFF
TRBV6-5,-,-,TRBJ2-3,TGTGCCAGCAGTTATCAGGCCACAGATACGCAGTATTTT,CASSYQATDTQYF
TRBV6-1,-,-,TRBJ1-6,TGTGCCAGCAGTGAAGTCGCCAATTCACCCCTCCACTTT,CASSEVANSPLHF
TRBV7-8,-,-,TRBJ2-3,TGTGCCAGCAGCTTAAAGATCATCTCAGATACGCAGTATTTT,CASSLKIISDTQYF
TRBV7-2,TRBD2,few,TRBJ2-1,TGTGCCAGCAGCCCTCTCCCTAGCGGGGGGTGGAATGAGCAGTTCTTC,CASSPLPSGGWNEQFF
TRBV10-3,TRBD1,many,TRBJ2-1,TGTGCCATCACTGAAGACAGGGCTAATGAGCAGTTCTTC,CAITEDRANEQFF
TRBV7-2,TRBD1,few,TRBJ2-1,TGTGCCAGCAGCCCCCGGACAGGGAAGAAATATGAGCAGTTCTTC,CASSPRTGKKYEQFF
TRBV12-3/TRBV12-4,TRBD1,many,TRBJ1-5,TGTGCCAGCAGTCCGGGACAGGGATTGAGTCAGCCCCAGCATTTT,CASSPGQGLSQPQHF
TRBV12-3/TRBV12-4,-,few,TRBJ1-5,TGTGCCAGCACCCAAGACGGAGATCAGCCCCAGCATTTT,CASTQDGDQPQHF
TRBV29-1,-,-,TRBJ2-2,TGCAGCGTTGAAGGCTCGGTGACAGGGAACACCGGGGAGCTGTTTTTT,CSVEGSVTGNTGELFF
TRBV20-1,TRBD1,once,TRBJ1-5,TGCAGTGCTAGAGATCTAGCTGGGACAGGGGAGAATCAGCCCCAGCATTTT,CSARDLAGTGENQPQHF
TRBV10-3,-,many,TRBJ2-3,TGTGCCATCAGTGCCCCCGGCAGGGCAGATACGCAGTATTTT,CAISAPGRADTQYF
TRBV29-1,-,many,TRBJ1-1,TGCAGCGTCGGACGGATTGAAGCTTTCTTT,CSVGRIEAFF
TRBV20-1,TRBD2,many,TRBJ2-3,TGCAGTGCACACTCTAGCGGGTATACGCAGTATTTT,CSAHSSGYTQYF
TRBV7-2,-,-,TRBJ2-7,TGTGCCAGCAGCTTATTAAGGACAGCCGCGTTCTACGAGCAGTACTTC,CASSLLRTAAFYEQYF
TRBV5-6,-,-,TRBJ1-1,TGTGCCAGCAACTCCCCGGGACAAGGTGAGAACACTGAAGCTTTCTTT,CASNSPGQGENTEAFF
TRBV11-2,-,-,TRBJ1-5,TGTGCCAGCAGCTTAGAGTTTGGGGGCGCGGGCAATCAGCCCCAGCATTTT,CASSLEFGGAGNQPQHF
TRBV12-5,-,-,TRBJ2-7,TGTGCTAGTGGTTTGGTAAGGGGAGTCGACGAGCAGTACTTC,CASGLVRGVDEQYF
TRBV7-6,TRBD2,-,TRBJ2-5,TGTGCCAGCAGCTTGCGACTAGCGGCTCTAGAGGCCCAGTACTTC,CASSLRLAALEAQYF
TRBV19,-,-,TRBJ2-3,TGTGCCAGTTCGGACCGAGGCACAGATACGCAGTATTTT,CASSDRGTDTQYF
TRBV12-3/TRBV12-4,TRBD1,few,TRBJ1-1,TGTGCCAGCAGCCCCAGGGGGGCGTCGGGAGCTTTCTTT,CASSPRGASGAFF
TRBV20-1,-,few,TRBJ2-2,TGCAGTGCTGGGCCACAGGGATCGGCCGGGGAGCTGTTTTTT,CSAGPQGSAGELFF
TRBV20-1,-,few,TRBJ1-5,TGCAGTGCTATCGCCCACGGGGCCCTAAATCAGCCCCAGCATTTT,CSAIAHGALNQPQHF
TRBV7-9,-,many,TRBJ2-2,TGTGCCAGCAGCTTAGAAGGCACCGGGGAGCTGTTTTTT,CASSLEGTGELFF
TRBV9,-,-,TRBJ2-3,TGTGCCAGCAGCGTAGAGGTGTTCACAGATACGCAGTATTTT,CASSVEVFTDTQYF
TRBV6-1,TRBD1,-,TRBJ2-1,TGTGCCAGCAGTCCTAGGTGGGACAGTCCAAATGAGCAGTTCTTC,CASSPRWDSPNEQFF
TRBV5-6,TRBD1,many,TRBJ2-3,TGTGCCAGCAGCTCCCCGACAGGGACGCAGTATTTT,CASSSPTGTQYF
TRBV5-1,TRBD1,-,TRBJ2-3,TGCGCCAGCAGCTTGGCACAGACAGGGGATACGCAGTATTTT,CASSLAQTGDTQYF
TRBV11-3,TRBD1,few,TRBJ2-1,TGTGCCAGCAGCTTGGACAGGCATGAGCAGTTCTTC,CASSLDRHEQFF
TRBV25-1,-,-,TRBJ2-2,TGTGCCAGGGGAGGGGGACCGAGCACCGGGGAGCTGTTTTTT,CARGGGPSTGELFF
TRBV7-3,-,few,TRBJ1-2,TGTGCCAGCAGCTTACTGGCAGGGGACGGCTACACCTTC,CASSLLAGDGYTF
TRBV12-3/TRBV12-4,-,-,TRBJ2-1,TGTGCCAGCAGTTTTGGGGGCTGGGAGGGGTTCTTC,CASSFGGWEGFF
TRBV12-3/TRBV12-4,TRBD1,many,TRBJ2-3,TGTGCCAGCAGTCCGGACAGGGCGAGGCCCCATACGCAGTATTTT,CASSPDRARPHTQYF
TRBV29-1,-,many,TRBJ2-1,TGCAGCGTAGTCGGACAGAGCTCCTACAATGAGCAGTTCTTC,CSVVGQSSYNEQFF
TRBV29-1,-,many,TRBJ1-1,TGCAGCGTGTGGGGGCTTGGAGAGACTGAAGCTTTCTTT,CSVWGLGETEAFF
TRBV12-3/TRBV12-4,TRBD1,many,TRBJ2-7,TGTGCCAGCAGTCCCCGACAGGGGGGCGACGAGCAGTACTTC,CASSPRQGGDEQYF